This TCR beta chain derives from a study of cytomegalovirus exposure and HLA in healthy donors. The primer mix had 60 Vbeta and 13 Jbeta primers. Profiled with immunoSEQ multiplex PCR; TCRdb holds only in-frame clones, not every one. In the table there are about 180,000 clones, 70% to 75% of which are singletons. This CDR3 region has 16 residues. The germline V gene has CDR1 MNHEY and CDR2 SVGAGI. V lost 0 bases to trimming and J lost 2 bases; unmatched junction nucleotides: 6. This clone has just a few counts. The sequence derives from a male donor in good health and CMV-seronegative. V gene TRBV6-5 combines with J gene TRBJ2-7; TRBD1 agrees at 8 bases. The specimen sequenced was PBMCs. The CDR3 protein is CASSYSTDRVPYEQYF. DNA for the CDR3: TGTGCCAGCAGTTACTCGACGGACAGGGTCCCCTACGAGCAGTACTTC.